One TCR beta chain is described in this entry. The antigen is not known. The PCR used 60 Vbeta and 13 Jbeta primers. The repertoire was sequenced with immunoSEQ multiplex PCR; TCRdb's copy has only in-frame clones and lacks some. Counted here are 110,000 or so clones, approximately 80% occurring once; the ten biggest clones make up roughly 5.2%. This record belongs to a study of cytomegalovirus exposure and HLA in healthy donors. Whole-study findings and limits: High sensitivity and specificity were reportedly achieved when the classifier diagnosed cytomegalovirus status.

Germline V CDR1 and CDR2: SGHRS, YFSETQ. Trimming removed 1 base from V and 0 bases from J, with 10 bases in between. The CDR3 extends over 15 amino acids. The sample taken for sequencing was PBMCs. The chain carries TRBV5-1 and TRBJ1-1; a weak D match, TRBD1 (5 bases). The origin of this receptor is a man younger than 35 in good health and CMV-seropositive. CDR3 protein: CASSLLTAMNTEAFF. The CDR3 region has the DNA TGCGCCAGCAGCTTGTTGACAGCTATGAACACTGAAGCTTTCTTT.